The 20 T cell receptor beta chains in this list originate from one sample, sequenced in a study of neoadjuvant anti-PD-1 for oral cavity cancer. Using immunoSEQ multiplex PCR, the repertoire was profiled, and TCRdb retains in-frame clones only, with some absent. Here the sample spans 80,000 to 95,000 clones, approximately 84% being singletons. Material: PBMCs, obtained before nivolumab (anti-PD-1) treatment. Every receptor here comes from a person aged 35 to 85 with oral cavity squamous cell carcinoma.

The chain is built from TRBV7-2 and TRBJ2-7; 8 nucleotides match TRBD2. This CDR3 has 16 residues. V shed 5 bases, J shed 3 bases, and the junction held 12 bases outside the gene matches. The germline gives CDR1 SGHTA, CDR2 FQGNSA. The DNA of the CDR3 is TGTGCCAGCAGCAGCCCCCTAGCGGGTGGGTTCTACGAGCAGTACTTC. Its protein is CASSSPLAGGFYEQYF.

This rearrangement joins TRBV9 to TRBJ2-7, with D possibly TRBD1 on 6 matching bases. Germline-derived CDR1 and CDR2 are SGDLS and YYNGEE. The CDR3 is 15 residues long. The V gene lost 4 bases and the J gene lost 7 bases, with 21 bases spanning the gap. The CDR3 region is CASSSPGGAQGEQYF. The CDR3 coding sequence is TGTGCCAGCAGCTCCCCCGGTGGGGCCCAGGGGGAGCAGTACTTC.

The rearrangement links TRBV18 to TRBJ1-5; 9 bases align to TRBD1. CDR3 size: 15 residues. V shed 8 bases, J shed 4 bases, and the junction held 9 bases outside the gene matches. Germline CDR1 reads KGHSH; CDR2 reads LQKENI. The CDR3 loop is CASATGTGRNQPQHF. The DNA for the CDR3 is TGTGCCAGCGCTACCGGGACAGGGCGGAATCAGCCCCAGCATTTT.

This clone was detected a few times. The V and J genes are TRBV28 and TRBJ2-2; D unresolved. The CDR3 is 11 amino acids. CDR1 is MDHEN and CDR2 is SYDVKM in the germline V gene. V was clipped by 8 bases and J by 5 bases, with 6 bases between them. For the CDR3, the DNA is TGTGCCAGCGGTAGTACCGGGGAGCTGTTTTTT. It codes for CASGSTGELFF. The full variable domain, its missing parts supplied by reference TRBV28 and TRBJ2-2, is DVKVTQSSRYLVKRTGEKVFLECVQDMDHENMFWYRQDPGLGLRLIYFSYDVKMKEKGDIPEGYSVSREKKERFSLILESASTNQTSMYLCASGSTGELFFGEGSRLTVL.

The V gene is TRBV5-1, the J gene TRBJ2-7; possibly TRBD1 or TRBD2 for D (6 bases each). CDR1 and CDR2 (germline): SGHRS, YFSETQ. The CDR3 is 14 residues long. The V gene lost 4 bases and the J gene lost 6 bases, with 17 bases spanning the gap. The chain's CDR3 is CASSPAGGPGEQYF. CDR3 bases: TGCGCCAGCAGCCCGGCCGGGGGCCCGGGCGAGCAGTACTTC. The whole variable domain, remainder taken from reference TRBV5-1 and TRBJ2-7, is KAGVTQTPRYLIKTRGQQVTLSCSPISGHRSVSWYQQTPGQGLQFLFEYFSETQRNKGNFPGRFSGRQFSNSRSEMNVSTLELGDSALYLCASSPAGGPGEQYFGPGTRLTVT.

This rearrangement joins TRBV6-1 to TRBJ2-3; D call uncertain. Trimming took off 4 bases at V and 0 bases at J, with 14 bases between the two ends. This CDR3 spans 16 amino acids. Germline V CDR1 and CDR2: MNHNS, SASEGT. CDR3 in amino acids: CASSALARFSTDTQYF. The CDR3 DNA reads TGTGCCAGCAGTGCTTTGGCCCGATTTAGCACAGATACGCAGTATTTT.

The V gene is TRBV29-1, the J gene TRBJ2-1, with 16 bases fitting TRBD2. The length of the CDR3 is 17 residues. The germline V gene encodes CDR1 SQVTM and CDR2 ANQGSEA. V lost 3 bases to trimming and J lost 0 bases; unmatched junction nucleotides: 2. Written as DNA, the CDR3 is TGCAGCGTTGAGGGGACTAGCGGGAGGGCCTCCTACAATGAGCAGTTCTTC. This codes for CSVEGTSGRASYNEQFF.

This clone was observed a few times. The chain couples TRBV25-1 to TRBJ2-6; TRBD1 is a possible D gene (6 bases). This CDR3 has 17 amino acids. Per germline, CDR1 MGHDK and CDR2 SYGVNS. V lost 3 bases and J lost 4, with 16 bases in between. The CDR3 loop is CASSDRLTGYGANVLTF. In DNA form, the CDR3 reads TGTGCCAGCAGTGACCGACTTACAGGGTACGGGGCCAACGTCCTGACTTTC.

V gene TRBV6-1 combines with J gene TRBJ1-1; D perhaps matches TRBD1 (6 bases). Germline CDR1 is MNHNS and CDR2 is SASEGT. The length of the CDR3 is 15 residues. Deletions cut 7 bases from V and 2 bases from J, with 17 bases between. For the CDR3, the DNA is TGTGCCAGCACCATGAGGACAGAATCTAACACTGAAGCTTTCTTT. Translating it yields CASTMRTESNTEAFF.

The chain recombines TRBV19 with TRBJ1-2; weak D call: TRBD1 (6 bases). V was pared by 3 bases and J by 6 bases, with 17 bases between. This CDR3 comprises 15 residues. Germline assignment: CDR1 LNHDA and CDR2 SQIVND (reference sequence). CDR3 bases: TGTGCCAGTAGTATCCCCCCCAATACAGGGAATGGCTACACCTTC. This translates into CASSIPPNTGNGYTF.

V usage is TRBV19 and J usage is TRBJ2-2; no definite D call. V was cut by 3 bases and J by 4 bases, with 6 bases left in between. Germline V gene sequence: CDR1 LNHDA, CDR2 SQIVND (reference sequence). There are 13 residues in the CDR3. Written as DNA, the CDR3 is TGTGCCAGTAGTATTCAGTCCACCGGGGAGCTGTTTTTT. It codes for CASSIQSTGELFF.

V gene TRBV28 combines with J gene TRBJ1-2; D possibly corresponds to TRBD1 (5 bases). Deletions cut 6 bases from V and 7 bases from J, with 15 bases between. The CDR3 sequence is 13 residues long. Germline CDR1 reads MDHEN; CDR2 reads SYDVKM. CDR3 nucleotide sequence: TGTGCCAGCAGCGACAGTACTGGGGGTGGCTACACCTTC. The encoded protein is CASSDSTGGGYTF.

The rearrangement links TRBV28 to TRBJ2-7, with 9 bases aligning to TRBD2. The CDR3 runs 15 residues. V trimming: 4 bases; J trimming: 4 bases; junction bases outside the gene matches: 8. Germline V gene data show CDR1 as MDHEN and CDR2 as SYDVKM. CDR3 DNA: TGTGCCAGCAGTTCTGCTAGCGGGAATCGTTACGAGCAGTACTTC. It is translated as CASSSASGNRYEQYF.

The rearrangement links TRBV9 to TRBJ2-1; D ambiguous. This CDR3 is 15 amino acids long. With 0 bases removed from V and 0 bases from J, the gap between germline ends came to 7 bases. CDR1 and CDR2 from the germline V gene are SGDLS and YYNGEE. The CDR3 loop is CASSVDSPSYNEQFF. The CDR3 DNA sequence: TGTGCCAGCAGCGTAGACAGTCCCTCCTACAATGAGCAGTTCTTC. The complete variable domain, with remaining parts taken from reference TRBV9 and TRBJ2-1, reads DSGVTQTPKHLITATGQRVTLRCSPRSGDLSVYWYQQSLDQGLQFLIQYYNGEERAKGNILERFSAQQFPDLHSELNLSSLELGDSALYFCASSVDSPSYNEQFFGPGTRLTVL.

The chain links TRBV5-1 to TRBJ2-2; 9 bases match TRBD1. This CDR3 spans 15 amino acids. Germline-derived CDR1 and CDR2 are SGHRS and YFSETQ. V was clipped by 1 base and J by 7 bases; unmatched bases: 5. CDR3: CASSLTGGAVGELFF. In nucleotides, the CDR3 is TGCGCCAGCAGCTTGACAGGGGGCGCGGTCGGGGAGCTGTTTTTT. Full variable domain (outside the CDR3, taken from reference TRBV5-1 and TRBJ2-2): KAGVTQTPRYLIKTRGQQVTLSCSPISGHRSVSWYQQTPGQGLQFLFEYFSETQRNKGNFPGRFSGRQFSNSRSEMNVSTLELGDSALYLCASSLTGGAVGELFFGEGSRLTVL.

The gene calls are TRBV11-2 and TRBJ2-5; no definite D call. Germline lookup yields CDR1 SGHAT and CDR2 FQNNGV. CDR3 length: 14 amino acids. The germline V and J ends were trimmed by 5 bases and 2 bases, with 12 bases remaining between them. CDR3 coding DNA: TGTGCCAGCAGCGAACGACGGATACAAGAGACCCAGTACTTC. Its translation is CASSERRIQETQYF.

V gene TRBV11-2 combines with J gene TRBJ2-7; D uncertain. With 1 base removed from V and 1 base from J, the gap between germline ends came to 8 bases. CDR3 length equals 14 residues. The germline V gene has CDR1 SGHAT and CDR2 FQNNGV. CDR3 sequence (DNA): TGTGCCAGCAGCTTAGGTTCACAATCCTACGAGCAGTACTTC. Its translation is CASSLGSQSYEQYF.

The rearrangement links TRBV10-3 to TRBJ1-2, with D tentatively TRBD1 (6 bases). V was trimmed by 9 bases and J by 6 bases, leaving 20 bases between them. The CDR3 totals 14 residues. In germline, CDR1 is ENHRY, CDR2 SYGVKD. CDR3 bases: TGTGCCATTCAGATAGGGGCGGGGGGCGATGGCTACACCTTC. It codes for CAIQIGAGGDGYTF.

V usage is TRBV11-3 and J usage is TRBJ2-5, with 14 nucleotides matching TRBD2. CDR3 length: 17 amino acids. Germline trimming cut 5 bases from V and 5 bases from J; bases unmatched to any gene: 10. Germline CDR1 reads SGHNT; CDR2 reads YENEEA. The CDR3 sequence: CASSRGTSGGLGETQYF. CDR3 nucleotides: TGTGCCAGCAGCCGCGGGACTAGCGGGGGACTGGGGGAGACCCAGTACTTC.

The chain combines TRBV6-6 with TRBJ2-7; 10 positions agree with TRBD2. The CDR3 has 15 amino acids. Germline-derived CDR1 and CDR2 are MNHNY and SVGAGI (reference sequence). The ends lost 4 bases at V and 4 bases at J; junction bases unmatched: 7. This CDR3 reads CASSSLLAGVYEQYF. CDR3 coding DNA: TGTGCCAGCAGTTCCCTCCTAGCGGGAGTTTACGAGCAGTACTTC.